A selection of T cell receptor beta chains follows, all from one sample in a study of control samples from healthy donors and cancer patients. Clones were sequenced by immunoSEQ multiplex PCR, and TCRdb holds only the in-frame ones, with some missing. The sample contains 150,000 to 200,000 clones, under 95% of which appear only once. Sequenced: blood. Source of these receptors: a woman under 30 in good health. Both conserved end residues are trimmed from each CDR3. Fields, in order: V gene, J gene, CDR3 protein.

v_gene: TRBV13
j_gene: TRBJ2-3
CDR3aa: ASSLVGTGTSTDTQY

v_gene: TRBV11-3
j_gene: TRBJ2-7
CDR3aa: ASSVGTTRAYEQY

v_gene: TRBV7-9
j_gene: TRBJ2-1
CDR3aa: ASSLQVAGAEQF

v_gene: TRBV3-1/TRBV3-2
j_gene: TRBJ2-1
CDR3aa: ASSQDGGALGYNEQF

v_gene: TRBV9
j_gene: TRBJ1-3
CDR3aa: ASSVRSSGNTIY

v_gene: TRBV2
j_gene: TRBJ1-2
CDR3aa: ASIRRGFGYGYT

v_gene: TRBV7-2
j_gene: TRBJ1-5
CDR3aa: ASSLSRGDQPQH

v_gene: TRBV11-3
j_gene: TRBJ2-1
CDR3aa: ASSLLGINEQF

v_gene: TRBV21-1
j_gene: TRBJ2-3
CDR3aa: ASSIGTSGRVTDTQY

v_gene: TRBV14
j_gene: TRBJ2-5
CDR3aa: ASSQVGVPRETQY

v_gene: TRBV4-2
j_gene: TRBJ1-6
CDR3aa: ASSQESGASPLH

v_gene: TRBV9
j_gene: TRBJ2-2
CDR3aa: ASSAIATGELF

v_gene: TRBV27
j_gene: TRBJ2-5
CDR3aa: ASSLWGGETQY

v_gene: TRBV7-9
j_gene: TRBJ2-1
CDR3aa: ASSSNREGLKNEQF

v_gene: TRBV7-8
j_gene: TRBJ1-4
CDR3aa: ASSLGTATNEKLF